This TCR beta chain was recorded in a study of T cell responses to AZD1222 COVID-19 vaccine (dated by TCRdb to 2020 to 2023). Concerning the study at large: TCR sequencing was performed for roughly 240 trial participants, of whom around 210 were given two doses of AZD1222 and roughly 25 were given two doses of MenACWY control vaccine. Trial participants were enrolled by age into 18-55, 56-69 and 70-plus year subgroups, with around 150, 28 and 57 TCR-sequenced participants respectively. The study at large found these results: Most participants were white British and females outnumbered males, and the authors suggested that clonal diversity may have been underestimated. Conclusions about previously exposed vaccinees are limited, since just a handful of AZD1222 recipients were seropositive for SARS-CoV-2 at baseline. The vaccine-associated CD4 TCRs covered the entire spike protein, and the dominant responses fell in regions 160-218 and 743-854. A significant rise in spike-specific TCR breadth and depth was observed after two AZD1222 doses relative to day 0 and relative to MenACWY recipients. Nearly half of unique spike-specific TCRs reportedly recognized epitopes outside regions mutated in the B.1.351 and B.1.1.7 variants. Because no day 14 peak-response samples were available, the repertoires could be characterized only after the peak T cell response. In the small 56-69-year group, the increase in depth fell short of significance, most likely because of low power.

There are 13 amino acids in the CDR3, from cysteine to phenylalanine inclusive. The only DNA kept is the CDR3, 39 bases in frame from the first base. The V and J ends are trimmed by 7 bases and 3 bases, leaving 13 bases between them. The sample's time point label, in plain terms: baseline before first vaccination. Interpreted using the paper, the treatment or condition label stands for: meningococcal conjugate vaccine given as trial control. The vaccinee samples were drawn from two UK trials, COV001 and COV002, one of which was a single-blind randomized controlled phase 2/3 trial testing AZD1222 (ChAdOx1 nCoV-19) in healthy adults. Trial participant PBMC samples were collected at day 0 and day 28 after the second dose for TCRbeta chain sequencing. The CDR3 regions of human TCRbeta chains were analyzed by immunosequencing. The authors' analysis ran thus. TCRs in the repertoires were compared against a reference library of SARS-CoV-2-specific TCRs that had been generated with the MIRA antigen-specificity platform. Breadth was defined as the fraction of unique TCRs that were SARS-CoV-2-associated, and depth was defined as the fraction of total T cells that were SARS-CoV-2-associated. Each spike-specific TCR was assigned to its reactive spike region and to a CD4 or CD8 class using the MIRA data. Log10-transformed breadth and depth values were compared by one-way ANOVA with Sidak's multiple comparisons tests. In TCRdb, the immuneACCESS table is reduced to in-frame sequences with V and J assigned. These tables do not hold every clone; where another copy was compared, an unresolved V gene accounts for under half, and the others remain unexplained. Clone size and V and J calls were adopted from that table, with D and trimming inferred from the DNA. Within this sample are approximately 220,000 clones, with around 93% of them counted one time only. The top ten hold about 1% of the sample.

As concerns this clone: Its binding antigen is unknown. Per-base quality was not reported, and no clone a single base away is much larger than it.

This receptor was identified in an adult in good health. Sequencing used peripheral blood, obtained on day 0 of MenACWY control vaccination. The rearrangement combines TRBV12-3 or TRBV12-4 with TRBJ2-7; no D gene call is confident. The sequence in DNA is TGTGCCAGCAAGGCAGGCGTCGGCTACGAGCAGTACTTC. This yields the protein CASKAGVGYEQYF.